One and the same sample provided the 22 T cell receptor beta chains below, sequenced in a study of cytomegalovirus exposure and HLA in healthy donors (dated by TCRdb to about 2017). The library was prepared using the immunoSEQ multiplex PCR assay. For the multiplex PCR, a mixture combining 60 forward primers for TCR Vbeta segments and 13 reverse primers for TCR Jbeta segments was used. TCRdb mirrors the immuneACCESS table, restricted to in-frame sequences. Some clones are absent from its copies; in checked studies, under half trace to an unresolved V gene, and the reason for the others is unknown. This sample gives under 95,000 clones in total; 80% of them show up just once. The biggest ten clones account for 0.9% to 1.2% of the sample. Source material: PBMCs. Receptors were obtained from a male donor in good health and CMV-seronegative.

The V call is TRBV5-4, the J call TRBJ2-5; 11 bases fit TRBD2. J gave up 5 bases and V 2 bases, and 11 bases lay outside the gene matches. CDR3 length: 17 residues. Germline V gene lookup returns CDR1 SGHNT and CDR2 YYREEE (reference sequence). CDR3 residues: CASSFGISGGAGETQYF. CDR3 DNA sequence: TGTGCCAGCAGCTTTGGGATTAGCGGGGGGGCCGGGGAGACCCAGTACTTC.

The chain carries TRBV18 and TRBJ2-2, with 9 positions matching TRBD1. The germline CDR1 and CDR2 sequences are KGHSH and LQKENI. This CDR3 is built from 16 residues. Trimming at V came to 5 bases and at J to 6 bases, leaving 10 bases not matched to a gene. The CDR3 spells CASSWGQGAGAGELFF. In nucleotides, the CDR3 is TGTGCCAGCTCATGGGGACAGGGAGCAGGAGCCGGGGAGCTGTTTTTT.

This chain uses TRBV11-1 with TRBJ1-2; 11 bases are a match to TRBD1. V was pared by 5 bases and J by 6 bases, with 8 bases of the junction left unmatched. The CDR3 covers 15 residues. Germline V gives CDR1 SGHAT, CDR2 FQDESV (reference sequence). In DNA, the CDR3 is TGTGCCAGCAGCACTTGGGACAGGGGGATCGATGGCTACACCTTC. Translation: CASSTWDRGIDGYTF.

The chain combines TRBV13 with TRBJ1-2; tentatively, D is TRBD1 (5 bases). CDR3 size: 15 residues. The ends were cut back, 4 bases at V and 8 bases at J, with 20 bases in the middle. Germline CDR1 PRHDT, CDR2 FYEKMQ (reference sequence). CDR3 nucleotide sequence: TGTGCCAGCAGCTACGGACACTTCGATGGGGTAGGCTACACCTTC. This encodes CASSYGHFDGVGYTF.

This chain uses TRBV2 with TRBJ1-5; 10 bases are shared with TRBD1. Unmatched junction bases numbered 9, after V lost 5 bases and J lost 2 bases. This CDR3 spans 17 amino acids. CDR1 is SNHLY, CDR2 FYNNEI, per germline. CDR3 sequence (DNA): TGTGCCAGCAGTATCCGGGGACAGGGGCTCGGCAATCAGCCCCAGCATTTT. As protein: CASSIRGQGLGNQPQHF.

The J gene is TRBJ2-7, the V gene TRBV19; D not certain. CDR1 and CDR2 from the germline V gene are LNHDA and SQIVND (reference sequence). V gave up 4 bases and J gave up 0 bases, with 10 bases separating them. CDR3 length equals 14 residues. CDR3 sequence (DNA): TGTGCCAGTAGTACCAACACAGACTCCTACGAGCAGTACTTC. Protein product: CASSTNTDSYEQYF.

DNA for the CDR3: TGTGCCAGCAGCTCAAAATCAGGGATCTACGAGCAGTACTTC. Amino acid sequence: CASSSKSGIYEQYF. The rearrangement uses TRBV5-4 and TRBJ2-5, with a possible D match to TRBD1 (5 bases). With the DNA end fitting TRBJ2-7 better, the J assignment may be wrong. This CDR3 is built from 14 residues. Germline V gives CDR1 SGHNT, CDR2 YYREEE (reference sequence).

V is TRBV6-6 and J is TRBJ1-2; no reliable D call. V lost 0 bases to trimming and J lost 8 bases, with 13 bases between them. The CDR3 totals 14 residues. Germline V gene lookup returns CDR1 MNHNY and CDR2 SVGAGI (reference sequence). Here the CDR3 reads CASSYSRVEHGYTF. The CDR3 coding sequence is TGTGCCAGCAGTTACTCGAGGGTTGAGCACGGCTACACCTTC.

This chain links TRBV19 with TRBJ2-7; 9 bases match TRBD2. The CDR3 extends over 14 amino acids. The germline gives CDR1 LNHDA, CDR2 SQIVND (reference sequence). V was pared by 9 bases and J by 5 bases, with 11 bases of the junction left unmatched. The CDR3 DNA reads TGTGCCAGCCGGTCGGGGACTAGCTTGGACGAGCAGTACTTC. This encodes CASRSGTSLDEQYF.

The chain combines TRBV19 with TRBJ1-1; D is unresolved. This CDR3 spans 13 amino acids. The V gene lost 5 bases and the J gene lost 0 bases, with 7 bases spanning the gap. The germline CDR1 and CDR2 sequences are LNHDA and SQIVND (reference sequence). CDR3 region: CASSSTLNTEAFF. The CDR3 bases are TGTGCCAGTAGTTCGACTTTGAACACTGAAGCTTTCTTT.

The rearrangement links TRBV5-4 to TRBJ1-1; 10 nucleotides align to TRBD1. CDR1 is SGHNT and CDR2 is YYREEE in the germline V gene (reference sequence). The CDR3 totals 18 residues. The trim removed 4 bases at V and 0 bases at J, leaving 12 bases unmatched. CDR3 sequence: CASSPPPTGGALNTEAFF. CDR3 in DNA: TGTGCCAGCAGCCCTCCCCCGACAGGGGGCGCCTTGAACACTGAAGCTTTCTTT.

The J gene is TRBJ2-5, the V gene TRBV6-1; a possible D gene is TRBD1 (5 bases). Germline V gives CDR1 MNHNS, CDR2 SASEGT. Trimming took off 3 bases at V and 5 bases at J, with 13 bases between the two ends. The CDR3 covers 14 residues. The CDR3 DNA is TGTGCCAGCAGTGACGTCGGCAGGGATGAGACCCAGTACTTC. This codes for CASSDVGRDETQYF.

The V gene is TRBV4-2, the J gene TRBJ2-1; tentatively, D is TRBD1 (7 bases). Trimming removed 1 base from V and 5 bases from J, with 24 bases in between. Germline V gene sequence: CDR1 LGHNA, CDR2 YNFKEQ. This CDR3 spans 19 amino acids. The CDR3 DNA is TGTGCCAGCAGCCAAGGCTCATTCGGACAACAGGGGAGGAACAATGAGCAGTTCTTC. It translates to CASSQGSFGQQGRNNEQFF.

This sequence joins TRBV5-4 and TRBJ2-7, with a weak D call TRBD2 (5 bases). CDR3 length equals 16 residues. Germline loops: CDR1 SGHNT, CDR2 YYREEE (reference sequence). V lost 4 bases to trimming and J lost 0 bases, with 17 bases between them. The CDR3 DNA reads TGTGCCAGCAGCCCCTTGCAACAGACTAACTCCTACGAGCAGTACTTC. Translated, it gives CASSPLQQTNSYEQYF. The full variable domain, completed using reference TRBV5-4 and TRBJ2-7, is ETGVTQSPTHLIKTRGQQVTLRCSSQSGHNTVSWYQQALGQGPQFIFQYYREEENGRGNFPPRFSGLQFPNYSSELNVNALELDDSALYLCASSPLQQTNSYEQYFGPGTRLTVT.

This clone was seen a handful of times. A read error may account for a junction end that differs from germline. The CDR3 DNA follows: TGTGCCAGCTCACCAGGGAGTGGCGGCTACCCCTTC. Translating gives CASSPGSGGYPF. The chain carries TRBV18 and TRBJ1-2; D not certain. The CDR3 covers 12 residues. Per germline, CDR1 KGHSH and CDR2 LQKENI.

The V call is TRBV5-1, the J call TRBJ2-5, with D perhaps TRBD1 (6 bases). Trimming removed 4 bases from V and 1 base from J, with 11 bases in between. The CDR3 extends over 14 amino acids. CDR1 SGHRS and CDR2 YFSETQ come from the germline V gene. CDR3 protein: CASSTGTSQETQYF. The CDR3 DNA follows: TGCGCCAGCAGCACAGGGACCAGCCAAGAGACCCAGTACTTC.

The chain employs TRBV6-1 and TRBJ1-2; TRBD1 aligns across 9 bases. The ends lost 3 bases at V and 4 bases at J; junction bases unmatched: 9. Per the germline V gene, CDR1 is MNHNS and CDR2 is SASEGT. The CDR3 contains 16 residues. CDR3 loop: CASSDYRRQGGYGYTF. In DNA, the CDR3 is TGTGCCAGCAGTGACTACCGGAGACAGGGGGGCTATGGCTACACCTTC.

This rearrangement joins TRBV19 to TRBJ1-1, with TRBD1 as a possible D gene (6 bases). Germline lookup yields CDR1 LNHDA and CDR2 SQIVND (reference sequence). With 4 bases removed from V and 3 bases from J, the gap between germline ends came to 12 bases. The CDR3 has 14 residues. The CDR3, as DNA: TGTGCCAGTAGTAGATACTCAGGGGACACTGAAGCTTTCTTT. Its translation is CASSRYSGDTEAFF.

As DNA, the CDR3 is TGTGCCAGCAGTTTCACCCGGGACTTCCGATCTGGGGCCAACGTCCTGACTTTC. Protein product: CASSFTRDFRSGANVLTF. The chain combines TRBV27 with TRBJ2-6; D is perhaps TRBD2 (6 bases). CDR1 and CDR2 (germline): MNHEY, SMNVEV (reference sequence). Between the trimmed V and J ends, which lost 3 bases and 1 base, there was a span of 16 bases. This CDR3 contains 18 residues.

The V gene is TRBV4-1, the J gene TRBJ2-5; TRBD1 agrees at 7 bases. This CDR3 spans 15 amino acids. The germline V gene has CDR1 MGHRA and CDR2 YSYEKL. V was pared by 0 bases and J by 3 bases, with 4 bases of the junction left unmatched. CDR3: CASSQDWDRKETQYF. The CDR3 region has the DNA TGCGCCAGCAGCCAAGATTGGGACAGAAAAGAGACCCAGTACTTC.

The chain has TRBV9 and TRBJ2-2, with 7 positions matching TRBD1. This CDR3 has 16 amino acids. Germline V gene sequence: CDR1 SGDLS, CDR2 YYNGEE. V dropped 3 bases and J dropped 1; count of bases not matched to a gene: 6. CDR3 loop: CASSARQGMNTGELFF. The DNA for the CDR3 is TGTGCCAGCAGCGCACGACAGGGAATGAACACCGGGGAGCTGTTTTTT. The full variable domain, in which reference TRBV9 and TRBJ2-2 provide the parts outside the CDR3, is DSGVTQTPKHLITATGQRVTLRCSPRSGDLSVYWYQQSLDQGLQFLIQYYNGEERAKGNILERFSAQQFPDLHSELNLSSLELGDSALYFCASSARQGMNTGELFFGEGSRLTVL.

The CDR3 bases are TGTGCCAGCACCGGTGAGCAGTTCTTC. Its translation: CASTGEQFF. V is TRBV6-7 and J is TRBJ2-1; D not resolved. TRBV6-7 is labeled an ORF, and its function is uncertain. Trimming shortened V by 7 bases and J by 9 bases, and 4 bases separated the two germline ends. The CDR3 runs 9 residues.